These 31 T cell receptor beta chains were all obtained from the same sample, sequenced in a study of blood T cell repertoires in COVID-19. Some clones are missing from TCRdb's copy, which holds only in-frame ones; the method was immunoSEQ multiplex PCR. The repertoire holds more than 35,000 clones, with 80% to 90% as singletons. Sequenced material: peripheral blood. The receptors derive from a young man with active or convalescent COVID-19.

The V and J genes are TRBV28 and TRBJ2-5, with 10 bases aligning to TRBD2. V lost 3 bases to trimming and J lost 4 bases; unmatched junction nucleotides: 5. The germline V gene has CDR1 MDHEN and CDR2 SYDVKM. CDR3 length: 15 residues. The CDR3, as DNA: TGTGCCAGCAGTTTCTCAGCGGGAGGGCCAGAGACCCAGTACTTC. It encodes CASSFSAGGPETQYF.

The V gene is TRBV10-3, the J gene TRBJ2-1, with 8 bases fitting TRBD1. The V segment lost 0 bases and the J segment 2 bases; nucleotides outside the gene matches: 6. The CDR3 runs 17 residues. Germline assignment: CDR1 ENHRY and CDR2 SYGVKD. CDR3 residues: CAISESKTGATYNEQFF. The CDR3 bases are TGTGCCATCAGTGAGTCGAAGACAGGGGCAACCTACAATGAGCAGTTCTTC.

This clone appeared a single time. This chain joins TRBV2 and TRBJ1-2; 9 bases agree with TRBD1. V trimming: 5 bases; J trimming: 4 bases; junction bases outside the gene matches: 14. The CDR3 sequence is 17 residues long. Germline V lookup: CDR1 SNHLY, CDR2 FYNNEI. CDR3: CASSTSPWDRDVYGYTF. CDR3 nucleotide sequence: TGTGCCAGCAGTACTTCTCCGTGGGACAGGGACGTCTATGGCTACACCTTC.

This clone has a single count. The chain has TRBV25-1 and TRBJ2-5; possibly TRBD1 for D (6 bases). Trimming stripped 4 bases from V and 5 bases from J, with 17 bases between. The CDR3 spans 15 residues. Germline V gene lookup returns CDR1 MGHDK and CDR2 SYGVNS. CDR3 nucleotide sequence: TGTGCCAGCAGTGCCCCTACGACAGGTCGGGAGACCCAGTACTTC. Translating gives CASSAPTTGRETQYF.

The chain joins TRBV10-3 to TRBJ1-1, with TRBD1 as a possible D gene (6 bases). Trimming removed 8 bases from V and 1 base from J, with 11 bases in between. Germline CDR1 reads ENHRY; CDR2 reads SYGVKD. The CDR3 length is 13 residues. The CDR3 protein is CAIALTGNTEAFF. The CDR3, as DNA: TGTGCCATCGCCCTGACAGGGAACACTGAAGCTTTCTTT.

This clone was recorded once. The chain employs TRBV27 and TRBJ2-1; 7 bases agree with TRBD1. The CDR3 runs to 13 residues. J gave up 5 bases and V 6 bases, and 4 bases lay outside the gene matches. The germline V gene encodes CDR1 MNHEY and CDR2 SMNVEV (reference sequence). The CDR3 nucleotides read TGTGCCAGCAGGCACACAGGGGACAATGAGCAGTTCTTC. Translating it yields CASRHTGDNEQFF.

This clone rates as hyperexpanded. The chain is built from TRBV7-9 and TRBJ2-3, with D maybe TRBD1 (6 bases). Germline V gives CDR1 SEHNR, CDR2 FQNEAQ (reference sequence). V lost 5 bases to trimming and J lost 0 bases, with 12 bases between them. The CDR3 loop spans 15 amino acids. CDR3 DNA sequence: TGTGCCAGCAGCACCGGGACATATAGCACAGATACGCAGTATTTT. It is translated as CASSTGTYSTDTQYF.

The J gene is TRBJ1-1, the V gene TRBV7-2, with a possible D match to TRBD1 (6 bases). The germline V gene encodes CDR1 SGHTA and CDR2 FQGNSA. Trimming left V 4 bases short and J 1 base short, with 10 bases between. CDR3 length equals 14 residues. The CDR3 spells CASSSQGQNTEAFF. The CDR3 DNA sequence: TGTGCCAGCAGCTCACAGGGTCAGAACACTGAAGCTTTCTTT.

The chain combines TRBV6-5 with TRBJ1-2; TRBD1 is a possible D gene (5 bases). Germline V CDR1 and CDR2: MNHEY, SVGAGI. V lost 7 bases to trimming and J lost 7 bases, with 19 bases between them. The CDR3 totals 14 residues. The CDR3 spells CASNPRAGSLGYTF. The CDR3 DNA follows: TGTGCCAGCAACCCCAGGGCCGGCTCCCTTGGCTACACCTTC.

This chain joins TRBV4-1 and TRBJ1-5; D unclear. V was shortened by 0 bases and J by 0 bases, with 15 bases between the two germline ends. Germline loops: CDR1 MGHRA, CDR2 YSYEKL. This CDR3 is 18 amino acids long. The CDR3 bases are TGCGCCAGCAGCCAAGAATTCGGCAGCGGATATAGCAATCAGCCCCAGCATTTT. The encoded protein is CASSQEFGSGYSNQPQHF.

In DNA, the CDR3 is TGTGCCAGCAGCAACCTACCGACAGGCCCAGGAGAGCAGTTCTTC. Protein: CASSNLPTGPGEQFF. The chain links TRBV5-8 to TRBJ2-1; maybe TRBD1 (6 bases). Trimming removed 4 bases at V and 10 bases at J, with 21 bases between. The CDR3 has 15 amino acids. CDR1 and CDR2 (germline): SGHTS, YDEGEE.

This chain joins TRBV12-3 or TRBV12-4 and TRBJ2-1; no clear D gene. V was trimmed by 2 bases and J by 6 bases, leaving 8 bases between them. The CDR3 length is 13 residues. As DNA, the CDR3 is TGTGCCAGCAGTTTAAACGGTCGCAATGAGCAGTTCTTC. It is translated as CASSLNGRNEQFF.

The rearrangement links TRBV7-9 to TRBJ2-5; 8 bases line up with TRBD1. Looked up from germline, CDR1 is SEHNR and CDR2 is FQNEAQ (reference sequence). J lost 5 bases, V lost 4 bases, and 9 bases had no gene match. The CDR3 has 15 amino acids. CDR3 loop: CASSSPTGVGETQYF. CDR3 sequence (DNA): TGTGCCAGCAGCTCCCCGACAGGGGTGGGTGAGACCCAGTACTTC.

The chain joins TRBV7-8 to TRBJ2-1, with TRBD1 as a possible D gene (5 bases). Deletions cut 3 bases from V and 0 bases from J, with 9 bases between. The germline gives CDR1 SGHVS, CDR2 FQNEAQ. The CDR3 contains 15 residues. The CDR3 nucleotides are TGTGCCAGCAGCTTTTTCACAGGCTCCTACAATGAGCAGTTCTTC. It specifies CASSFFTGSYNEQFF.

The CDR3 DNA is TGTGCCTGGACACAGGGGGTGAATGAGCAGTTCTTC. Its translation is CAWTQGVNEQFF. The chain carries TRBV30 and TRBJ2-1, with 8 positions matching TRBD1. The CDR3 contains 12 residues. Germline trimming cut 4 bases from V and 7 bases from J; bases unmatched to any gene: 3. Germline V gene data show CDR1 as GTSNPN and CDR2 as SVGIG (reference sequence). Supplemented by reference TRBV30 and TRBJ2-1, the full variable domain reads SQTIHQWPATLVQPVGSPLSLECTVEGTSNPNLYWYRQAAGRGLQLLFYSVGIGQISSEVPQNLSASRPQDRQFILSSKKLLLSDSGFYLCAWTQGVNEQFFGPGTRLTVL.

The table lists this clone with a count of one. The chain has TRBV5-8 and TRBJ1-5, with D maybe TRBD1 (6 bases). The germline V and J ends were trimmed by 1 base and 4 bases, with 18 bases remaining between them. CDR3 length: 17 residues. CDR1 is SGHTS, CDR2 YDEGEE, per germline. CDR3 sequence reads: CASSLLRGALGNQPQHF. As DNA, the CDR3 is TGTGCCAGCAGCTTGCTGCGGGGGGCTTTGGGGAATCAGCCCCAGCATTTT.

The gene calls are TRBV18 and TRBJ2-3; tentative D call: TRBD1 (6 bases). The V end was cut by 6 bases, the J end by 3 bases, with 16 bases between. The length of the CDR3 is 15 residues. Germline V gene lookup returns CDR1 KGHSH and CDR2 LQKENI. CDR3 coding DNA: TGTGCCAGCTCTAGAACCGGGACAATGACAGATACGCAGTATTTT. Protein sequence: CASSRTGTMTDTQYF.

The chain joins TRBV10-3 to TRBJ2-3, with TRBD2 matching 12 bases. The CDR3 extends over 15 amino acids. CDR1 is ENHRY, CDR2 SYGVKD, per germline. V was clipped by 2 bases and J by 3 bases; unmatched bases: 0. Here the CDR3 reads CAISEGTSGTDTQYF. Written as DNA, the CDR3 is TGTGCCATCAGTGAGGGGACTAGCGGGACAGATACGCAGTATTTT.

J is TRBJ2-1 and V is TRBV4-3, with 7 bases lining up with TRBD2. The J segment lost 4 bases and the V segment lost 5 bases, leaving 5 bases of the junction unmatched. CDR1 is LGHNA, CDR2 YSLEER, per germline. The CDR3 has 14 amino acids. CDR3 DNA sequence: TGCGCCAGCAGCTCCAGCGGGGATTACAATGAGCAGTTCTTC. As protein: CASSSSGDYNEQFF.

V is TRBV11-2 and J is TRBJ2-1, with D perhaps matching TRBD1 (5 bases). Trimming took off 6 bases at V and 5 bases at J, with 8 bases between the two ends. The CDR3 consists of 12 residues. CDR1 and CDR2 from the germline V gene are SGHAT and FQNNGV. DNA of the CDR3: TGTGCCAGCAGGGGGCAGAACAATGAGCAGTTCTTC. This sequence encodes CASRGQNNEQFF.

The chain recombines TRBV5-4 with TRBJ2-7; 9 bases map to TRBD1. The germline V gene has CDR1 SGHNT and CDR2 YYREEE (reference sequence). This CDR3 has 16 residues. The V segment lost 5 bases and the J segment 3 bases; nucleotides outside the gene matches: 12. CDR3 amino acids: CASRPGPPGQGYEQYF. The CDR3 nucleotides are TGTGCCAGCAGACCCGGCCCTCCGGGACAGGGCTACGAGCAGTACTTC.

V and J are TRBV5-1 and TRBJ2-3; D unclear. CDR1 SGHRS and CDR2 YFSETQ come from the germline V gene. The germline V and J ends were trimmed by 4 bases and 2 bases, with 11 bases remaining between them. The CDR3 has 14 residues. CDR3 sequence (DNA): TGCGCCAGCAGCCCCGGTACCTACACAGATACGCAGTATTTT. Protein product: CASSPGTYTDTQYF.

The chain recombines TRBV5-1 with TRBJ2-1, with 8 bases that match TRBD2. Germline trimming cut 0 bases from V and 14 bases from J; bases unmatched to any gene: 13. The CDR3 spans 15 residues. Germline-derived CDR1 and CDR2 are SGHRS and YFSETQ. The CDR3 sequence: CASSLGPSGPGRKFF. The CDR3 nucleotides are TGCGCCAGCAGCTTGGGTCCTAGCGGGCCCGGGAGAAAGTTCTTC.

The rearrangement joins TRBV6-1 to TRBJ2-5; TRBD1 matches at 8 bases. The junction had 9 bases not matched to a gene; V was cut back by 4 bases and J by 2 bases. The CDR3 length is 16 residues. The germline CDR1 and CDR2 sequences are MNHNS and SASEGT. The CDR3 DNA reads TGTGCCAGCAGTGTGAGACAGGGGTCCTCACAAGAGACCCAGTACTTC. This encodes CASSVRQGSSQETQYF.

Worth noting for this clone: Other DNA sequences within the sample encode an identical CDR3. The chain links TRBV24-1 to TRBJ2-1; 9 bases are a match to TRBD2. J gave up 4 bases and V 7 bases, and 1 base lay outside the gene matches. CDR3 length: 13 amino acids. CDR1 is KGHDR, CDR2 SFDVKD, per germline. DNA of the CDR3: TGTGCCACCAGGGCGGGAGGGTACAATGAGCAGTTCTTC. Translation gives CATRAGGYNEQFF.

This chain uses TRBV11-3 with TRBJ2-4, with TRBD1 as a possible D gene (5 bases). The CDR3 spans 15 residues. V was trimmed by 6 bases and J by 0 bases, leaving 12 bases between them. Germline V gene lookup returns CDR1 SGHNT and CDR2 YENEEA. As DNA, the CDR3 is TGTGCCAGCAGTTCCAGGGTCCTAGCCAAAAACATTCAGTACTTC. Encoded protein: CASSSRVLAKNIQYF.

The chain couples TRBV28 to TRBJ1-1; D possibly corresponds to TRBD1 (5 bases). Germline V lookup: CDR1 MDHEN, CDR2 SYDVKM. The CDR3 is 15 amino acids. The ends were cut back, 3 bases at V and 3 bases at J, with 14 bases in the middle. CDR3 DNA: TGTGCCAGCAGTTTTGTCGGCCAGGGTGACACTGAAGCTTTCTTT. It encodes CASSFVGQGDTEAFF. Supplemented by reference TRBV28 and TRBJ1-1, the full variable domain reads DVKVTQSSRYLVKRTGEKVFLECVQDMDHENMFWYRQDPGLGLRLIYFSYDVKMKEKGDIPEGYSVSREKKERFSLILESASTNQTSMYLCASSFVGQGDTEAFFGQGTRLTVV.

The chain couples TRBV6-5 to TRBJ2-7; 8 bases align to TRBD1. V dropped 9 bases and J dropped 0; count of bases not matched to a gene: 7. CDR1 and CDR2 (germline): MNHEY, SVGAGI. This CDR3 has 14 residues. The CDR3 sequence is CASPSGTGSYEQYF. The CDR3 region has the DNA TGTGCCAGTCCCTCCGGGACAGGCTCCTACGAGCAGTACTTC.

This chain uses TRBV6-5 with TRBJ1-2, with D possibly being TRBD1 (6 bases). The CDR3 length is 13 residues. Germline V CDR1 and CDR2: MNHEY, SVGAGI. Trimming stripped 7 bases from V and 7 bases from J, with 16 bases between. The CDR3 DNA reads TGTGCCAGCACCAGAGAAGGGGGGGTTGGCTACACCTTC. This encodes CASTREGGVGYTF.

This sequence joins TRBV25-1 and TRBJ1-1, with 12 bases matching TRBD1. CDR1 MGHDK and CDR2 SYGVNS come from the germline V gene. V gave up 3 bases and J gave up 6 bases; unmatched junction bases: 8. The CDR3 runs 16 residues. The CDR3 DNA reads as TGTGCCAGCAGTGAGGCAAAGGGACAGGGGGCGGCTGAAGCTTTCTTT. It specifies CASSEAKGQGAAEAFF. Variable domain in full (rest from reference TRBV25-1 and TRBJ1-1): EADIYQTPRYLVIGTGKKITLECSQTMGHDKMYWYQQDPGMELHLIHYSYGVNSTEKGDLSSESTVSRIRTEHFPLTLESARPSHTSQYLCASSEAKGQGAAEAFFGQGTRLTVV.

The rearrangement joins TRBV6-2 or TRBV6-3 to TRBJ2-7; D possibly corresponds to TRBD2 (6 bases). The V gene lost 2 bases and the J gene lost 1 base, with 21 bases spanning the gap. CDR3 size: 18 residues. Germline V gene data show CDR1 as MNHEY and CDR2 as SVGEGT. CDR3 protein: CASSYPSGFSGASYEQYV. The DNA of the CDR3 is TGTGCCAGCAGTTACCCGTCAGGGTTTAGCGGAGCATCCTACGAGCAGTACGTC.